This T cell receptor (beta chain) derives from a study of blood T cell repertoires in COVID-19. Generated by immunoSEQ multiplex PCR, the TCRdb table keeps only in-frame clones and is missing some. The data contain some 110,000 clones, over 70% of them singletons. The germline V gene encodes CDR1 KGHDR and CDR2 SFDVKD. The CDR3 is 14 residues long. V lost 4 bases to trimming and J lost 3 bases; unmatched junction nucleotides: 4. Sequencing was done on a sample of peripheral blood. This TCR was sampled from a man between 45 and 60 years old with acute or convalescent COVID-19. The rearrangement joins TRBV24-1 to TRBJ2-7; 8 bases fit TRBD2. CDR3 DNA sequence: TGTGCCACCAGTGAGGCGGGAGGCGTCTACGAGCAGTACTTC. Translating gives CATSEAGGVYEQYF.